Detailed here is one T cell receptor beta chain. The germline V and J ends were trimmed by 0 bases and 5 bases, with 13 bases remaining between them. The germline gives CDR1 LGHNA, CDR2 YSLEER. There are 15 residues in the CDR3. This entry is derived from a study of T-cell memory formation after mild COVID-19. Each CDR3 protein gets one entry after TCRdb re-called the 5' RACE reads with MiXCR. The table records under 300,000 distinct CDR3 sequences, roughly a tenth of them present only once. The clonotype was recovered from a man aged 18 to 29 who had mild COVID-19 (a few samples of this study predate the infection). Cell type and time point are not known. The gene calls are TRBV4-3 and TRBJ2-5, with D possibly being TRBD1 (6 bases). Sample: PBMCs or a T cell subset sorted from them (not recorded which). This chain's CDR3 is CASSQDRTGMETQYF. The CDR3 coding sequence is TGCGCCAGCAGCCAAGATAGAACAGGGATGGAGACCCAGTACTTC.